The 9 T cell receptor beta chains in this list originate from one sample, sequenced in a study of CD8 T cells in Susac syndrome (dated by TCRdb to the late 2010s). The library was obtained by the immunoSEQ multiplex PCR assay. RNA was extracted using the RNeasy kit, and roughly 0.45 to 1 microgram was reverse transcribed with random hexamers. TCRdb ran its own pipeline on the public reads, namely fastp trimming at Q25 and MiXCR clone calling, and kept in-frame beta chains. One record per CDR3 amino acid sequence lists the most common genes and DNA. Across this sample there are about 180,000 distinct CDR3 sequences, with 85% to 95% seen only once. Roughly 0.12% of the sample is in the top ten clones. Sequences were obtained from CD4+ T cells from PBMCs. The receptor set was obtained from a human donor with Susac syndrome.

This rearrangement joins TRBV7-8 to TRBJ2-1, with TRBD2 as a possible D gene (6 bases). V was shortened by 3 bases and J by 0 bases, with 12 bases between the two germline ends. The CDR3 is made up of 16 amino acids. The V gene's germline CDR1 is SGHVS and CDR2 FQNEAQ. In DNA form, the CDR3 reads TGTGCCAGCAGCTTTACTAGCAAAACCTCCTACAATGAGCAGTTCTTC. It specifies CASSFTSKTSYNEQFF.

CDR3 nucleotide sequence: TGTGCCAGCACCACCCCCAGCGGCTATGGCTACACCTTC. It specifies CASTTPSGYGYTF. This chain uses TRBV11-2 with TRBJ1-2, with D unresolved. Looked up from germline, CDR1 is SGHAT and CDR2 is FQNNGV. Trimming removed 7 bases at V and 4 bases at J, with 13 bases between. The CDR3 is 13 residues long.

The CDR3 here is CASSSLPEGARGHEQFF. The CDR3 bases are TGCGCCAGCAGCTCCCTTCCCGAGGGGGCTCGGGGCCATGAGCAGTTCTTC. The chain employs TRBV4-3 and TRBJ2-1; 7 bases fit TRBD1. Germline V gene sequence: CDR1 LGHNA, CDR2 YSLEER. V lost 5 bases to trimming and J lost 8 bases; unmatched junction nucleotides: 18. This CDR3 is 17 amino acids long.

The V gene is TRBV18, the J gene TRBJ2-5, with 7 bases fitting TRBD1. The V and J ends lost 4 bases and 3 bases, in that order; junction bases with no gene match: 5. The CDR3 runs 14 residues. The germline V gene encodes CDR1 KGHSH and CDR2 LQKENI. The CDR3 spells CASSLNTGEETQYF. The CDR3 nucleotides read TGTGCCAGCTCACTAAATACAGGGGAAGAGACCCAGTACTTC.

CDR3 region: CASSFSVTDTQYF. The CDR3 DNA reads TGTGCCAGCAGTTTCTCTGTCACAGATACGCAGTATTTT. V usage is TRBV12-3 or TRBV12-4 and J usage is TRBJ2-3; D ambiguous. With 3 bases removed from V and 2 bases from J, the gap between germline ends came to 6 bases. The CDR3 is 13 residues long.

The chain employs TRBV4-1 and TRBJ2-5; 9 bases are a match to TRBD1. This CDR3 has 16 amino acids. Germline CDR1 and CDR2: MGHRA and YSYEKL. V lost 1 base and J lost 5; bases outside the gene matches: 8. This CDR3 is CASSQVDRGPQETQYF. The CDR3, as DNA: TGCGCCAGCAGCCAAGTGGACAGGGGACCTCAGGAGACCCAGTACTTC.

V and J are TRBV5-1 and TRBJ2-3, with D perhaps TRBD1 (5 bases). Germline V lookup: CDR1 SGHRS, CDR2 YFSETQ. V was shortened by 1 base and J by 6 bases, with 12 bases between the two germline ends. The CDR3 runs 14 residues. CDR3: CASSLRQSEDTQYF. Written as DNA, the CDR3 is TGCGCCAGCAGCTTGCGACAGTCAGAGGATACGCAGTATTTT.

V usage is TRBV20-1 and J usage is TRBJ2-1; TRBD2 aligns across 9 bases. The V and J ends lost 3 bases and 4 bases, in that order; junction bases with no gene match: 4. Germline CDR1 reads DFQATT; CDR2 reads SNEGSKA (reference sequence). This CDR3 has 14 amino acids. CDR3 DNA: TGCAGTGCTAGTTCCCTAGCGGGGTACAATGAGCAGTTCTTC. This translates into CSASSLAGYNEQFF.

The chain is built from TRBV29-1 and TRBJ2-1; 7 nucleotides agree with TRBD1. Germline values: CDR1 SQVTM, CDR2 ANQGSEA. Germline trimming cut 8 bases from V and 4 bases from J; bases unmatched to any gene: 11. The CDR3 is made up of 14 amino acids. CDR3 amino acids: CSSETGQRYNEQFF. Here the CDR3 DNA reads TGCAGCTCAGAAACGGGACAGAGATACAATGAGCAGTTCTTC.